This entry describes one T cell receptor beta chain. Original handling: Reference gene primer amplification gave estimated nucleated cell counts. Assay used: immunoSEQ multiplex PCR; TCRdb lists only in-frame clones, some missing. Clonal size and the V and J genes are those of that table, whereas D and trimming came from the DNA. The data show about 480,000 clones, nearly 90% seen once. Germline lookup yields CDR1 SGHNT and CDR2 YENEEA. The CDR3 spans 14 residues. The trim removed 3 bases at V and 2 bases at J, leaving 1 base unmatched. The data are from a study of blood T cell repertoires in COVID-19. Study background: Some COVID-19 samples were acute and others convalescent; all came from the United States, Italy and Spain.

Those enrolled in Seattle joined during active infection and were followed longitudinally afterward. Sequenced material: peripheral blood. The sequence came from a man aged 18 to 30 with COVID-19, enrolled during active disease. J is TRBJ2-7 and V is TRBV11-3; 10 bases map to TRBD1. The chain's CDR3 is CASSLGTGAYEQYF. The CDR3 DNA is TGTGCCAGCAGCTTGGGGACAGGGGCCTACGAGCAGTACTTC.